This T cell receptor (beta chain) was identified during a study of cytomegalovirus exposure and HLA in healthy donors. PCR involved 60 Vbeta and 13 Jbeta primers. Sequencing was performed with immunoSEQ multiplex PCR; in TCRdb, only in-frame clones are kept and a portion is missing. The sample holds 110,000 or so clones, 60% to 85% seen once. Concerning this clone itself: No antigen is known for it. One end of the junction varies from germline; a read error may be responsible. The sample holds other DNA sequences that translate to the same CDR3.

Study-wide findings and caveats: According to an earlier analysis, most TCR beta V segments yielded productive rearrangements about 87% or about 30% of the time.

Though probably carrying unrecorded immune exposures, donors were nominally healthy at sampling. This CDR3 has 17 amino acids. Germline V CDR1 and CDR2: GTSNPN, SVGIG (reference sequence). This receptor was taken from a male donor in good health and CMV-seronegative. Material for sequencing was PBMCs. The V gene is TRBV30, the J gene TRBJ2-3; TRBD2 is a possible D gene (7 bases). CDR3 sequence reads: CAWRGGRVSGSTDTQYF. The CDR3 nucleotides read TGTGCTTGGAGGGGGGGTAGGGTTAGCGGGAGCACAGATACGCAGTATTTT.